The table lists the clone carrying this T cell receptor beta chain with a count of one. The antigen is unknown. Negatively enriched CD4+ T cells were divided by CD45RA into naive and memory. The V segment lost 11 bases and the J segment 6 bases; nucleotides outside the gene matches: 9. CDR1 and CDR2 (germline): SNHLY, FYNNEI. The CDR3 totals 13 residues. This specimen belongs to a study of shared clonotypes between healthy human individuals. General study points: About 5% of naive CD4 clonotypes were shared across several donors.

The genomic DNA of each subset was split evenly across several immunoSEQ plates. Repertoires were generated with immunoSEQ multiplex PCR, while TCRdb's copy carries only in-frame clones and drops some. Of 2,100,000 or so clones in the sample, about 94% are singletons; the top ten hold 0.13%. The chain has TRBV2 and TRBJ1-5; 8 nucleotides agree with TRBD1. Sequenced material: naive CD4+ T cells sorted from blood. The subset was: CD45RA+ positively selected. This sequence originates from a man aged 18 to 30 in good health. CDR3 nucleotides: TGTGCCGGTGGACAGGGTGGCCCTCAGCCCCAGCATTTT. Amino acids: CAGGQGGPQPQHF.